This TCR beta chain was found in a study of T-cell memory formation after mild COVID-19. Overall study results and limits: Clones from the second wave (peaking day 37) had unconfirmed SARS-CoV-2 specificity. CD4+ bias marked clones expanding day 15 to 37, unlike balanced contracting clones.

TCRdb itself ran the 5' RACE reads through MiXCR, one entry per CDR3 protein. The data hold approximately 250,000 distinct CDR3 sequences, with around 16% observed a single time. Remarks on this clonotype: Its specificity is unknown.

V lost 0 bases and J 5 bases, leaving 10 bases between the germline ends. Germline values: CDR1 MNHEY, CDR2 SVGEGT. The CDR3 has 14 residues. The genes are TRBV6-2 or TRBV6-3 and TRBJ1-1, with D unclear. Source material: PBMCs or a T cell subset sorted from them (not recorded which). The source is a man in his late teens or twenties who had mild COVID-19 (a few samples of this study predate the infection). Cell type and time point are not known. CDR3 protein: CASSYSNWGTEAFF. The CDR3 nucleotides read TGTGCCAGCAGTTACTCGAATTGGGGTACTGAAGCTTTCTTT.